A selection of T cell receptor beta chains follows, all from one sample in a study of CD8 T cells in Susac syndrome. Each CDR3 protein gets one entry after TCRdb re-called the immunoSEQ multiplex PCR reads with MiXCR. The table lists roughly 120,000 distinct CDR3 sequences, approximately 94% of them singletons. Material: CD4+ T cells from PBMCs. These receptors were taken from a human donor with multiple sclerosis. CDR3s include the opening cysteine and the closing phenylalanine or tryptophan. A D gene is named only where the DNA matches it firmly. Some rows have no size entry. The others give once, few or many, or a class for an expanded clone.

j_call d_call clone_size v_call cdr3_aa cdr3_nt
TRBJ1-2 - - TRBV27 CASRGLSGGYTF TGTGCCAGCAGAGGCCTGAGCGGTGGCTACACCTTC
TRBJ2-1 - once TRBV5-1 CASSALNNEQFF TGCGCCAGCAGCGCCCTTAACAATGAGCAGTTCTTC
TRBJ2-1 - - TRBV6-2/TRBV6-3 CASSYSRDRGDNEQFF TGTGCCAGCAGTTACTCGAGGGACCGAGGGGACAATGAGCAGTTCTTC
TRBJ2-7 - - TRBV5-1 CASRNGDVAYEQYF TGCGCCAGCAGAAATGGGGACGTTGCCTACGAGCAGTACTTC
TRBJ2-1 TRBD1 - TRBV9 CASSLTPTGGPDNEQFF TGTGCCAGCAGCCTGACTCCAACAGGGGGACCGGACAATGAGCAGTTCTTC
TRBJ2-7 - - TRBV6-2/TRBV6-3 CASSYLAKRKTYEQYF TGTGCCAGCAGTTACCTCGCCAAGCGTAAGACCTACGAGCAGTACTTC
TRBJ2-7 - - TRBV2 CASHVGTPAYEQYF TGTGCCAGCCACGTAGGGACCCCCGCCTACGAGCAGTACTTC
TRBJ2-5 - - TRBV6-5 CASSYSQGTQETQYF TGTGCCAGCAGTTACTCACAGGGAACTCAAGAGACCCAGTACTTC
TRBJ1-5 - - TRBV12-3/TRBV12-4 CASSGQSNQPQHF TGTGCCAGCAGTGGACAGAGTAATCAGCCCCAGCATTTT
TRBJ2-7 - - TRBV5-1 CASSSRVLPSYEQYF TGCGCCAGCAGCTCCAGGGTCTTACCCTCCTACGAGCAGTACTTC
TRBJ1-2 TRBD1 - TRBV5-1 CASSLLRQGSSGDGYTF TGCGCCAGCAGCTTGCTCCGACAGGGAAGCTCGGGGGATGGCTACACCTTC
TRBJ1-2 TRBD1 - TRBV15 CATHALRQGTPGYTF TGTGCCACCCACGCCTTGCGACAGGGTACCCCTGGCTACACCTTC
TRBJ2-2 - - TRBV19 CASSELRGRTGELFF TGTGCCAGTAGCGAGCTAAGGGGTAGGACCGGGGAGCTGTTTTTT
TRBJ2-2 - - TRBV19 CASKRGTGELFF TGTGCCAGTAAAAGGGGAACCGGGGAGCTGTTTTTT
TRBJ2-3 - - TRBV7-8 CASSFGASTDTQYF TGTGCCAGCAGCTTCGGCGCATCCACAGATACGCAGTATTTT
TRBJ2-7 TRBD1 - TRBV25-1 CASSGRNRGSSYEQYF TGTGCCAGCAGTGGACGCAACAGGGGGAGCTCCTACGAGCAGTACTTC
TRBJ2-7 - - TRBV12-3/TRBV12-4 CASSFGQFYEQYF TGTGCCAGCAGTTTTGGGCAGTTCTACGAGCAGTACTTC
TRBJ2-7 - - TRBV6-5 CASSYSLDIAYEQYF TGTGCCAGCAGTTACTCGTTGGACATCGCCTACGAGCAGTACTTC
TRBJ1-1 - - TRBV30 CAWRGTGATEAFF TGTGCCTGGAGGGGCACGGGGGCCACTGAAGCTTTCTTT
TRBJ2-5 - - TRBV12-5 CASGSWRGKTQYF TGTGCTAGTGGGTCGTGGAGGGGGAAGACCCAGTACTTC
TRBJ1-1 - - TRBV30 CAWNALNTEAFF TGTGCCTGGAACGCGTTGAACACTGAAGCTTTCTTT
TRBJ2-7 - - TRBV25-1 CASSEIGVEQYF TGTGCCAGCAGTGAGATTGGCGTCGAGCAGTACTTC
TRBJ1-5 - - TRBV3-1 CASSQDAWTQPQHF TGTGCCAGCAGCCAAGATGCCTGGACCCAGCCCCAGCATTTT
TRBJ2-3 - once TRBV7-7 CASSQGGTVTDTQYF TGTGCCAGCAGCCAGGGGGGGACAGTTACAGATACGCAGTATTTT
TRBJ1-5 - - TRBV6-1 CASSEGRDQPQHF TGTGCCAGCAGTGAAGGACGGGATCAGCCCCAGCATTTT
TRBJ2-2 TRBD2 - TRBV12-3/TRBV12-4 CASSLGGRGTGELFF TGTGCCAGCAGTTTAGGCGGGAGGGGCACCGGGGAGCTGTTTTTT
TRBJ2-7 TRBD1 - TRBV7-2 CASSSRTGLSYEQYF TGTGCCAGCAGCTCCCGGACAGGCCTCTCCTACGAGCAGTACTTC
TRBJ1-2 - - TRBV29-1 CSVEWGINYGYTF TGCAGCGTTGAGTGGGGAATTAACTATGGCTACACCTTC
TRBJ2-5 TRBD2 - TRBV5-1 CASSLAPGGWETQYF TGCGCCAGCAGCTTGGCCCCGGGGGGATGGGAGACCCAGTACTTC
TRBJ1-2 - - TRBV7-2 CASSPREYGYTF TGTGCCAGCAGCCCCCGGGAATATGGCTACACCTTC
TRBJ2-5 TRBD2 - TRBV27 CASSFSGLAAYQETQYF TGTGCCAGCAGTTTTTCAGGACTAGCGGCTTACCAAGAGACCCAGTACTTC
TRBJ2-3 - - TRBV30 CAWRLRADTQYF TGTGCCTGGAGACTGAGGGCAGATACGCAGTATTTT
TRBJ2-7 TRBD1 - TRBV6-2/TRBV6-3 CASSPITGTGGEQYF TGTGCCAGCAGTCCAATCACCGGGACAGGGGGCGAGCAGTACTTC
TRBJ1-1 - - TRBV7-6 CASSLRRHMNTEAFF TGTGCCAGCAGCTTGCGACGTCACATGAACACTGAAGCTTTCTTT
TRBJ2-3 - - TRBV20-1 CSARDLDTQYF TGCAGTGCTAGAGATTTAGATACGCAGTATTTT